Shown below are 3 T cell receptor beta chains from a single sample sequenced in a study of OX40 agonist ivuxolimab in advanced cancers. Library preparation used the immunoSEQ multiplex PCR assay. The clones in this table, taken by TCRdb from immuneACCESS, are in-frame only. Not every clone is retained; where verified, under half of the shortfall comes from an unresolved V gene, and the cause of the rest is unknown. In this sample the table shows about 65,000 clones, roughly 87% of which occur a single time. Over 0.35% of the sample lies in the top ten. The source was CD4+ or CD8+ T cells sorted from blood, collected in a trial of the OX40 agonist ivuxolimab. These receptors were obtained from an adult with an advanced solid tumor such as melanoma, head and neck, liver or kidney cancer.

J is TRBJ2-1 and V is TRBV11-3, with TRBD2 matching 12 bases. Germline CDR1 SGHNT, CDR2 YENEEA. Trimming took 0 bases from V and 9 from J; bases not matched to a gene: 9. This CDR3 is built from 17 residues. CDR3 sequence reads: CASSLDSGLAGKGEQFF. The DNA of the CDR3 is TGTGCCAGCAGCTTAGATTCAGGACTAGCGGGGAAGGGTGAGCAGTTCTTC.

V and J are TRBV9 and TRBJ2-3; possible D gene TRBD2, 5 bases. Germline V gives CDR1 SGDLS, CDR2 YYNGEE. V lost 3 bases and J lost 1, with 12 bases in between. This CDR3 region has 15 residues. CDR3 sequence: CASSAWVSGTDTQYF. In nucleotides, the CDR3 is TGTGCCAGCAGCGCTTGGGTTAGCGGCACAGATACGCAGTATTTT.

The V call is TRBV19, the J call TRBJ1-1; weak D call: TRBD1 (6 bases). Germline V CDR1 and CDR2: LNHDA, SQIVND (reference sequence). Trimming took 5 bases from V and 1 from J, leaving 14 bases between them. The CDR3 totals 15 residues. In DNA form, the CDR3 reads TGTGCCAGTAGTCTAACGGGACATCGGAACACTGAAGCTTTCTTT. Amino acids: CASSLTGHRNTEAFF. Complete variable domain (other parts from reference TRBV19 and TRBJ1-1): DGGITQSPKYLFRKEGQNVTLSCEQNLNHDAMYWYRQDPGQGLRLIYYSQIVNDFQKGDIAEGYSVSREKKESFPLTVTSAQKNPTAFYLCASSLTGHRNTEAFFGQGTRLTVV.